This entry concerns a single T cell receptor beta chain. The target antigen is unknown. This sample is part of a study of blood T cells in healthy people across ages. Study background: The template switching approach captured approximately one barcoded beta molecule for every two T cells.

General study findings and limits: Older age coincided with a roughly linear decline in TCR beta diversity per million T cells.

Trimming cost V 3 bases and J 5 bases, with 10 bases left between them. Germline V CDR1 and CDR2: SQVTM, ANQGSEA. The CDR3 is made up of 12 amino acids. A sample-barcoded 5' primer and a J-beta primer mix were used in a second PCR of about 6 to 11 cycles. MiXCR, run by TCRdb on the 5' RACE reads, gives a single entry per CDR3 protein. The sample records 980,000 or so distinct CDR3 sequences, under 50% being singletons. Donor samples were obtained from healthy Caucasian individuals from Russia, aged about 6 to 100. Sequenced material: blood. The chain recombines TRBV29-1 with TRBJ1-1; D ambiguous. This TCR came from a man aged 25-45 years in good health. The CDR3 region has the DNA TGCAGCGTTGACGGTCTGAGGACTGAAGCTTTCTTT. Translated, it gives CSVDGLRTEAFF.